This is a list of T cell receptor beta chains from one sample in a study of OX40 agonist ivuxolimab in advanced cancers. Clones were sequenced by immunoSEQ multiplex PCR, and TCRdb holds only the in-frame ones, with some missing. The data show roughly 59,000 clones, approximately 92% seen once. The specimen was CD4+ or CD8+ T cells sorted from blood, collected in a trial of the OX40 agonist ivuxolimab. Every receptor here comes from an adult with an advanced solid tumor such as melanoma, head and neck, liver or kidney cancer. CDR3s include the opening cysteine and the closing phenylalanine or tryptophan.

V gene	CDR3 protein
TRBV5-6	CASSLGRGYLYTF
TRBV10-3	CAILRAGANVLTF
TRBV29-1	CSAVDRTNEKLFF
TRBV4-2	CASSQEQLATNYEQYF
TRBV6-5	CASKRLAGGYEQYF
TRBV6-6	CASSEDYNEQFF
TRBV5-1	CASATDYNEQFF
TRBV9	CASSAGQGDGYTF
TRBV7-9	CASSMNRGLGEKLFF
TRBV7-9	CASSSGGEDEQYF
TRBV29-1	CSVDSRGDLTDTQYF
TRBV5-1	CASSPRTSGVSRDEQFF
TRBV13	CASSLPGTGGSHNSPLHF
TRBV7-9	CASSLGDSWYGYTF
TRBV14	CASSQKGLAFRTGELFF
TRBV7-9	CASSSDRAVYGYTF
TRBV6-1	CASSEPDSSYEQYF
TRBV4-1	CASSYSQGGGTEAFF
TRBV6-1	CASSESGYLNTEAFF
TRBV7-6	CASSLGGGNQPQHF
TRBV9	CASGAEPYEQYF
TRBV4-1	CASRRGNTEAFF